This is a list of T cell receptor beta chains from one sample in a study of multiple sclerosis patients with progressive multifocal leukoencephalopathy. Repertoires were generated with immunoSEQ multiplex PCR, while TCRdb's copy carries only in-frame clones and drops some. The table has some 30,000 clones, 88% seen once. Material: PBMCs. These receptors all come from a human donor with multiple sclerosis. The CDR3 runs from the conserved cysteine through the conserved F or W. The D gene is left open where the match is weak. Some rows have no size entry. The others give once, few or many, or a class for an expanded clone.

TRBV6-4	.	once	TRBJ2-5	CASSGGPQETQYF	TGTGCCAGCAGCGGGGGGCCCCAAGAGACCCAGTACTTC
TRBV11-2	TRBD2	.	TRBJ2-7	CASSLVRGVSNEQYF	TGTGCCAGCAGCTTAGTACGGGGGGTCTCCAACGAGCAGTACTTC
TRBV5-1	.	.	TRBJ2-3	CASSLDYGGRTDTQYF	TGCGCCAGCAGCTTGGATTACGGGGGGCGCACAGATACGCAGTATTTT
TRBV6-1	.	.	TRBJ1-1	CASSDNSRVTEAFF	TGTGCCAGCAGTGATAACAGTCGGGTCACTGAAGCTTTCTTT
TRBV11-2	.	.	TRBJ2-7	CASSLGQTYEQYF	TGTGCCAGCAGCTTAGGGCAGACATACGAGCAGTACTTC
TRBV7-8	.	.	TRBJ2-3	CASSLVGSTYTDTQYF	TGTGCCAGCAGCTTGGTCGGTTCCACCTACACAGATACGCAGTATTTT
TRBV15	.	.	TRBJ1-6	CATRLESSYNSPLHF	TGTGCCACCCGCCTGGAGAGCTCCTATAATTCACCCCTCCACTTT
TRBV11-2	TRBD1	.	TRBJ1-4	CASSTRTGGATNEKLFF	TGTGCCAGCAGCACACGGACAGGGGGTGCAACTAATGAAAAACTGTTTTTT
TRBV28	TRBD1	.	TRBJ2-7	CASSSGQGLYGQYF	TGTGCCAGCAGTTCGGGACAGGGGTTATACGGGCAGTACTTC
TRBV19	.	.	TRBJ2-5	CASSIGSGSGNGETQYF	TGTGCCAGTAGTATTGGCTCAGGGTCGGGGAACGGGGAGACCCAGTACTTC
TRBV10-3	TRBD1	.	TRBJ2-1	CAISEATGGSLGEQFF	TGTGCCATCAGTGAGGCGACAGGGGGCTCATTGGGTGAGCAGTTCTTC
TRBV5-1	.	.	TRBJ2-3	CASRTDSPADTQYF	TGCGCCAGCAGGACCGACAGTCCGGCAGATACGCAGTATTTT